In this sample, the clone carrying this T cell receptor (beta chain) turned up once. The CDR3 length is 15 residues. V lost 6 bases to trimming and J lost 0 bases; unmatched junction nucleotides: 8. The germline V gene encodes CDR1 SGHRS and CDR2 YFSETQ. Methods used by the authors: Cell counts per sample came from amplifying reference gene primers. Only in-frame clones appear in the TCRdb table, and some are missing; sequencing was by immunoSEQ multiplex PCR. The V and J calls and clone size come from that table; D and trimming were worked out from the DNA. Among about 480,000 clones, roughly 89% were seen once, and the ten largest hold roughly 7.3%. This specimen belongs to a study of blood T cell repertoires in COVID-19. The overall study: The samples span acute and convalescent COVID-19 from the United States, Italy and Spain. Sources were T cells, B-cell-depleted T cells, or PBMCs; the material itself was cDNA or gDNA.

The material sequenced was peripheral blood. The TCR sequence derives from a woman between 50 and 59 years old with COVID-19, enrolled during active disease. V usage is TRBV5-1 and J usage is TRBJ1-1, with TRBD1 matching 7 bases. CDR3 region: CASTRGSGMNTEAFF. Here the CDR3 DNA reads TGCGCCAGCACCAGGGGGTCGGGCATGAACACTGAAGCTTTCTTT.